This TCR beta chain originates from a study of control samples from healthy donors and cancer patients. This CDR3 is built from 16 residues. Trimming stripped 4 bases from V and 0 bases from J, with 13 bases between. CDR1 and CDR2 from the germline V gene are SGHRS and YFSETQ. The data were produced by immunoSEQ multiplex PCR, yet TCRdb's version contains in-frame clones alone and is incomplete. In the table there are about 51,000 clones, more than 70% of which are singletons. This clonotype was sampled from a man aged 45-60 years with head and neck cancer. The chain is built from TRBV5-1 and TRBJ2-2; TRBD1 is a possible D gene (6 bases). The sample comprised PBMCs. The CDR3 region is CASSPPTGANTGELFF. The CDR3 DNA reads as TGCGCCAGCAGCCCTCCGACAGGAGCGAACACCGGGGAGCTGTTTTTT.